The TCR beta chain under discussion was sequenced for a study of graft-versus-host responses after intestinal transplantation. As for the study in general: Anti-thymocyte globulin induction, then tacrolimus and steroids for around 3 years, went to all recipients. Points from the study as a whole: Some patients had graft-donor T cell macrochimerism. In their allografts, the ratios of graft-versus-host to host-versus-graft T cell clones were high. Peak levels of circulating GvH clones tracked with early post-transplant HvG declines. Recipient marrow contained GvH clones, some of which appeared first in ileum or blood.

Germline assignment: CDR1 MNHEY and CDR2 SMNVEV (reference sequence). This CDR3 comprises 15 residues. V shed 2 bases and J 6 bases; nucleotides not matched to a gene: 5. Sequencing was performed with immunoSEQ multiplex PCR; in TCRdb, only in-frame clones are kept and a portion is missing. The data hold 85,000 to 100,000 clones, with roughly 90% observed a single time. A remark on this clone: Its specificity is unknown.

Sequenced material: unstimulated CD4+ T cells sorted from spleen or lymph node cells, taken before intestinal transplant. This receptor was taken from a human donor who received an intestinal transplant. This chain links TRBV27 with TRBJ2-1, with 9 bases identical to TRBD1. CDR3 DNA: TGTGCCAGCAGTTTAGTTGGGACAGGGTCCAATGAGCAGTTCTTC. Its translation: CASSLVGTGSNEQFF.